This is a list of T cell receptor beta chains from one sample in a study of blood T cells in healthy people across ages. TCRdb analysed the 5' RACE reads with MiXCR anew, one entry per CDR3 protein. This sample has around 850,000 distinct CDR3 sequences; 35% to 40% occur once, and the top ten carry under 15%. The sequenced sample consisted of blood. The receptor set was obtained from a man aged 18 to 29 in good health. Both conserved end residues are part of each CDR3. Each record gives: J gene, V gene, D gene, clone size, CDR3 DNA, CDR3 protein. D genes are given only for firm matches. Where a row states a size, it is once, few, many or the class of an expanded clone; other rows omit it.

>TRBJ1-6|TRBV20-1|.|.
TGCAGTGCTAGACGCCCCGACTATAATTCACCCCTCCACTTT
CSARRPDYNSPLHF
>TRBJ1-6|TRBV12-3/TRBV12-4|.|.
TGTGCCAGCAGTTTAGGAAAGGGTAATTCACCCCCCCACTTT
CASSLGKGNSPPHF
>TRBJ2-4|TRBV7-2|TRBD2|.
TGTGCCAGCAGCTTAGCGGTATGGACTAGCGGAGTAGCCAAAAACATTCAGTACTTC
CASSLAVWTSGVAKNIQYF
>TRBJ2-3|TRBV9|TRBD1|.
TGTGCCAGCAGCGCCCGCAGGGGGAGCACAGATACGCAGTATTTT
CASSARRGSTDTQYF
>TRBJ2-2|TRBV5-1|.|.
TGCGCCAGCAGCGCAGACCACACGAACACCGGGGAGCTGTTTTTT
CASSADHTNTGELFF
>TRBJ1-4|TRBV12-3/TRBV12-4|.|.
TGTGTCAGCAGCACCCGTGGGGGTTTTAACGAAAAACTGTTTTTT
CVSSTRGGFNEKLFF
>TRBJ2-1|TRBV7-2|TRBD2|many
TGTGCCAGCAGCTTGGGACTAGCGGGGGGAAATGAGCAGTTCTTC
CASSLGLAGGNEQFF
>TRBJ2-7|TRBV19|TRBD1|.
TGTGCCAGTAGTCCCCGGACAGGCCGTGGCTACGAGCAGTACTTC
CASSPRTGRGYEQYF
>TRBJ1-4|TRBV7-9|TRBD1|many
TGTGCCAGCAGCTCGGGACAGGGACGGGAAAAACTGTTTTTT
CASSSGQGREKLFF
>TRBJ2-3|TRBV25-1|TRBD2|.
TGTGCCAGCAGTGCCCCGGGGGGGTCAGATACGCAGTATTTT
CASSAPGGSDTQYF
>TRBJ2-5|TRBV5-5|TRBD2|.
TGTGCCAGCAGCTTGGACCGTAAACTAGCGGCGGTACAGGGAAGGATGCAGTACTTC
CASSLDRKLAAVQGRMQYF
>TRBJ2-1|TRBV6-4|TRBD1|.
TGTGCCAGCAGCTTGGTAAGGGGGCCCTACAATGAGCAGTTCTTC
CASSLVRGPYNEQFF
>TRBJ2-7|TRBV7-6|.|few
TGTGCCAGCAGCCCCTTAATATCGACGGGCTACGAGCAGTACTTC
CASSPLISTGYEQYF
>TRBJ2-7|TRBV3-1|.|.
TGTGCGAGTGGTACGACTATTCACGAGCAGTACTTC
CASGTTIHEQYF
>TRBJ1-1|TRBV13|TRBD1|.
TGTGCCAGCAGCCCAGGGACAGGGACTGGGAACACTGAAGCTTTCTTT
CASSPGTGTGNTEAFF
>TRBJ2-5|TRBV7-6|.|few
TGTGCCAGCAGCTTAGGCCCCCTTAGGGAGACCCAGTACTTC
CASSLGPLRETQYF
>TRBJ2-1|TRBV5-6|.|few
TGTGCCAGCAGCCGGACGGACTCTAACAATGAGCAGTTCTTC
CASSRTDSNNEQFF
>TRBJ1-2|TRBV7-9|.|.
TGTGCCAGCAGCTTATTGCGGTATGGCTACACCTTC
CASSLLRYGYTF
>TRBJ1-1|TRBV29-1|.|.
TGCAGCGTTTCGGTACCATTCGTTTTCTTT
CSVSVPFVFF
>TRBJ2-5|TRBV18|TRBD1|.
TGTGCCAGCTCACCACCCCAGGACAGGGGGCTGAAGGAGACCCAGTACTTC
CASSPPQDRGLKETQYF
>TRBJ2-3|TRBV6-7|.|few
TGTGCCAGCAGTTACGAGGGGATCACAGATACGCAGTATTTT
CASSYEGITDTQYF
>TRBJ1-5|TRBV7-8|.|.
TGTGCCAGCAGCCTTACAGGGTATCTTCAGCCCCAGCATTTT
CASSLTGYLQPQHF
>TRBJ2-1|TRBV5-6|TRBD2|few
TGTGCCAGCAGCACGGGACTACAGGAGCAGTTCTTC
CASSTGLQEQFF
>TRBJ2-7|TRBV5-5|TRBD1|.
TGTGCCAGCAGCTTGGATCCAATTGGGACAGGGGACCCCTACGAGCAGTACTTC
CASSLDPIGTGDPYEQYF
>TRBJ2-4|TRBV13|.|once
TGTGCCAGCAGCGTAGGACAGTACAATGAGCAGTACTTC
CASSVGQYNEQYF
>TRBJ1-2|TRBV6-6|.|.
TGTGCCAGCAGTTACTCGCTGTCAGATGAATATGGCTACACCTTC
CASSYSLSDEYGYTF
>TRBJ2-1|TRBV5-1|.|.
TGCGCCAGCAGCTTGGCCGAACTTTCCTACAATGAGCAGTTCTTC
CASSLAELSYNEQFF
>TRBJ2-5|TRBV4-1|TRBD2|.
TGCGCCAGCAGCCAAGATCGGGGACTAGCAGTGCAAGAGACCCAGTACTTC
CASSQDRGLAVQETQYF
>TRBJ2-5|TRBV7-8|.|few
TGTGCCAGCAGCTTAATACGCGAGAAGAGGGAGACCCAGTACTTC
CASSLIREKRETQYF
>TRBJ2-1|TRBV3-1|.|.
TGTGCCAGCATTTCGGAGGGGGGATGGCAGTTCTTC
CASISEGGWQFF
>TRBJ1-1|TRBV29-1|.|.
TGCAGCGGGGTCCTTGACACTGAAGCTTTCTTT
CSGVLDTEAFF
>TRBJ1-2|TRBV12-3/TRBV12-4|.|.
TGTGCCAGCAGTTCGAAGGGTGATGGCTATGGCTACACCTTC
CASSSKGDGYGYTF
>TRBJ1-1|TRBV10-3|TRBD1|few
TGTGCCATGGGACAGGGTGGGAACACTGAAGCTTTCTTT
CAMGQGGNTEAFF
>TRBJ1-5|TRBV12-3/TRBV12-4|.|few
TGTGCCAGCAGCTGGGCCGGGGGCCGTAATCAGCCCCAGCATTTT
CASSWAGGRNQPQHF
>TRBJ2-5|TRBV5-1|.|.
TGCGCCAGCAGCCCCTACGACAGGGAGACCCAGTACTTC
CASSPYDRETQYF
>TRBJ1-3|TRBV20-1|.|.
TGCAGTGCTGCCTTCGGGGGGTCTACTGGAAACACCATATATTTT
CSAAFGGSTGNTIYF
>TRBJ1-5|TRBV10-3|.|.
TGTGCCATCCAAGCCGCCGGCAACAATCAGCCCCAGCATTTT
CAIQAAGNNQPQHF
>TRBJ2-3|TRBV6-5|TRBD1|.
TGTGCCAGCAGTCAAAGGACAGGGACGGCAGATACGCAGTATTTT
CASSQRTGTADTQYF
>TRBJ2-3|TRBV7-2|TRBD1|.
TGTGCCAGCTGGGACAGGGCCCCAGATACGCAGTATTTT
CASWDRAPDTQYF
>TRBJ1-1|TRBV7-3|.|few
TGTGCCAGCAGCTTAAGTGGGAGGGACACTGAAGCTTTCTTT
CASSLSGRDTEAFF
>TRBJ2-4|TRBV6-2/TRBV6-3|TRBD1|.
TGTGCCAGCAGTCTACGTGGGGACAGCGCGGACCTTTTAGTAGCCAAAAACATTCAGTACTTC
CASSLRGDSADLLVAKNIQYF